The rows below give T cell receptor beta chains drawn from one sample of a study of blood T cell repertoires in COVID-19. Generated by immunoSEQ multiplex PCR, the TCRdb table keeps only in-frame clones and is missing some. The repertoire has tens of thousands of clones, 77% of them found once; the top ten carry around 30%. The sequenced sample was peripheral blood. Source of these receptors: a woman in her seventies with acute or convalescent COVID-19. The conserved cysteine and the conserved F or W are not part of the CDR3 here.

V gene: TRBV7-8
J gene: TRBJ2-7
CDR3 protein: ASSLTGTGLGEQY

V gene: TRBV5-1
J gene: TRBJ1-1
CDR3 protein: ASSRRTELEAF

V gene: TRBV6-5
J gene: TRBJ1-1
CDR3 protein: ASTPGQLNTEAF

V gene: TRBV28
J gene: TRBJ1-2
CDR3 protein: ASRPTANYGYT

V gene: TRBV4-3
J gene: TRBJ1-2
CDR3 protein: ASSQDPVPNYGYT

V gene: TRBV7-7
J gene: TRBJ2-1
CDR3 protein: ASSFGTGSAYNEQF

V gene: TRBV11-2
J gene: TRBJ1-5
CDR3 protein: ASSFQPTENQPQH

V gene: TRBV6-4
J gene: TRBJ2-3
CDR3 protein: ASSDSTGPDTQY

V gene: TRBV5-4
J gene: TRBJ2-1
CDR3 protein: ASSLPASGSLHEQF

V gene: TRBV5-6
J gene: TRBJ1-2
CDR3 protein: ASSPGGYGYT

V gene: TRBV3-1/TRBV3-2
J gene: TRBJ2-3
CDR3 protein: ASSQVGTSGGRDTQY

V gene: TRBV11-2
J gene: TRBJ2-7
CDR3 protein: ASSFSGRLEVGEQY

V gene: TRBV27
J gene: TRBJ2-2
CDR3 protein: ASSDDPGLPLGELF

V gene: TRBV2
J gene: TRBJ2-7
CDR3 protein: ASSDRPGA

V gene: TRBV4-2
J gene: TRBJ1-5
CDR3 protein: ASSQDRTGQGFQPQH